This T cell receptor (beta chain) was recovered during a study of lymphopenia after photon versus proton radiotherapy. The CDR3 spans 15 residues. The germline V gene encodes CDR1 MNHEY and CDR2 SMNVEV (reference sequence). Clones were read by immunoSEQ multiplex PCR, and TCRdb kept only the in-frame ones, dropping some. Of 45,000 to 65,000 clones listed, around 83% were seen once; the top ten hold 29%. This sequence joins TRBV27 and TRBJ2-5, with 10 bases aligning to TRBD1. The J call is doubtful: the DNA matches TRBJ2-7 better. The sequence derives from a man aged 45-60 years with gastric cancer. The specimen was peripheral blood, collected from a patient treated with photon-based radiotherapy. The CDR3 is CASGPIGTGAYEQYF. The CDR3 DNA reads as TGTGCCAGCGGACCTATCGGGACAGGGGCCTACGAGCAGTACTTC.